These T cell receptor beta chains were read from a single sample in a study of blood T cell repertoires in COVID-19. Produced via immunoSEQ multiplex PCR; TCRdb's table is partial and in-frame only. This table has about 48,000 clones, approximately 90% appearing once. Sequencing was carried out using PBMCs or T cells enriched from blood (not recorded which). The receptors here all came from a woman between 50 and 59 years old who had recovered from COVID-19. The CDR3 runs from the conserved cysteine through the conserved F or W. D genes are given only for firm matches. Clone size appears in some rows only: once, few, many, or a class for an expanded clone.

J: TRBJ1-1; V: TRBV6-5; D: .; size: .; CDR3: CASRRLQETQGAFF; DNA: TGTGCCAGCAGGCGATTACAGGAGACCCAGGGAGCTTTCTTT
J: TRBJ1-4; V: TRBV5-8; D: .; size: .; CDR3: CASSTTKGATNEKLFF; DNA: TGTGCCAGCAGCACCACCAAAGGGGCAACTAATGAAAAACTGTTTTTT
J: TRBJ2-3; V: TRBV10-1; D: TRBD1; size: .; CDR3: CASSERTGGFMQYF; DNA: TGCGCCAGCAGTGAAAGAACAGGGGGCTTTATGCAGTATTTT
J: TRBJ2-7; V: TRBV5-5; D: TRBD1; size: few; CDR3: CASSLRTGNTYEQYF; DNA: TGTGCCAGCAGCCTCCGGACAGGGAATACCTACGAGCAGTACTTC
J: TRBJ2-1; V: TRBV28; D: TRBD2; size: .; CDR3: CASSLPAWLAGGNEQFF; DNA: TGTGCCAGCAGTTTACCTGCTTGGCTAGCGGGAGGTAATGAGCAGTTCTTC
J: TRBJ2-7; V: TRBV4-3; D: TRBD1; size: .; CDR3: CASSQGQGAGEQYF; DNA: TGCGCCAGCAGCCAGGGACAGGGGGCGGGGGAGCAGTACTTC
J: TRBJ2-6; V: TRBV19; D: .; size: .; CDR3: CASSPQGSSGANVLTF; DNA: TGTGCCAGTAGTCCGCAGGGGAGCTCTGGGGCCAACGTCCTGACTTTC
J: TRBJ2-3; V: TRBV5-4; D: .; size: .; CDR3: CASSLALGSTDTQYF; DNA: TGTGCCAGCAGCTTGGCCCTAGGTAGCACAGATACGCAGTATTTT
J: TRBJ1-2; V: TRBV5-6; D: TRBD1; size: .; CDR3: CASSGRTGGIYGYTF; DNA: TGTGCCAGCAGCGGCCGGACAGGGGGCATATATGGCTACACCTTC
J: TRBJ1-4; V: TRBV30; D: TRBD1; size: once; CDR3: CAWRRTGSFEKLFF; DNA: TGTGCCTGGAGAAGGACAGGGTCCTTTGAAAAACTGTTTTTT
J: TRBJ1-1; V: TRBV12-3/TRBV12-4; D: .; size: .; CDR3: CASRTRNTEAFF; DNA: TGTGCCAGCAGGACACGAAACACTGAAGCTTTCTTT
J: TRBJ1-1; V: TRBV4-2; D: .; size: .; CDR3: CASSQETALGNTEAFF; DNA: TGTGCCAGCAGCCAAGAAACAGCCCTGGGGAACACTGAAGCTTTCTTT
J: TRBJ2-1; V: TRBV20-1; D: .; size: .; CDR3: CSARRADEQFF; DNA: TGCAGTGCTAGACGAGCCGATGAGCAGTTCTTC
J: TRBJ2-7; V: TRBV19; D: .; size: .; CDR3: CASSITVTTYEQYF; DNA: TGTGCCAGTAGTATTACGGTCACGACCTACGAGCAGTACTTC
J: TRBJ2-1; V: TRBV5-1; D: .; size: .; CDR3: CASSLDPGGSYNEQFF; DNA: TGCGCCAGCAGCTTGGATCCGGGGGGCTCGTACAATGAGCAGTTCTTC
J: TRBJ1-6; V: TRBV14; D: .; size: .; CDR3: CASSQGRQNSPLHF; DNA: TGTGCCAGCAGCCAAGGCCGACAGAATTCACCCCTCCACTTT
J: TRBJ1-1; V: TRBV4-3; D: .; size: .; CDR3: CASSSRRAARGNTEAFF; DNA: TGCGCCAGCAGCTCAAGGAGGGCAGCAAGGGGGAACACTGAAGCTTTCTTT
J: TRBJ2-5; V: TRBV18; D: .; size: .; CDR3: CASSPLDKKETQYF; DNA: TGTGCCAGCTCACCACTTGACAAAAAAGAGACCCAGTACTTC
J: TRBJ1-4; V: TRBV28; D: TRBD1; size: few; CDR3: CASSPGTGHNEKLFF; DNA: TGTGCCAGCAGCCCAGGGACAGGGCATAATGAAAAACTGTTTTTT
J: TRBJ1-1; V: TRBV11-3; D: .; size: .; CDR3: CASSLGGRTNTEAFF; DNA: TGTGCCAGCAGCTTGGGGGGAAGAACGAACACTGAAGCTTTCTTT
J: TRBJ2-3; V: TRBV11-3; D: TRBD1; size: few; CDR3: CASSLGTGKEQYF; DNA: TGTGCCAGCAGCCTAGGGACAGGGAAGGAACAGTATTTT
J: TRBJ2-3; V: TRBV5-4; D: TRBD2; size: once; CDR3: CASSTPSGRVPDTQYF; DNA: TGTGCCAGCAGCACCCCTAGCGGGAGGGTGCCAGATACGCAGTATTTT
J: TRBJ2-7; V: TRBV6-5; D: TRBD2; size: .; CDR3: CASQRTSGFLGEQYF; DNA: TGTGCCAGCCAGAGGACTAGCGGGTTTCTGGGGGAGCAGTACTTC
J: TRBJ1-1; V: TRBV19; D: TRBD1; size: once; CDR3: CASSQQGAGTEAFF; DNA: TGTGCCAGTAGTCAACAGGGGGCGGGCACTGAAGCTTTCTTT
J: TRBJ2-2; V: TRBV19; D: TRBD1; size: .; CDR3: CASSPRQGESGELFF; DNA: TGTGCCAGTAGTCCTAGACAGGGGGAGTCCGGGGAGCTGTTTTTT
J: TRBJ2-1; V: TRBV4-3; D: TRBD2; size: .; CDR3: CASSQEPTTLAGGYNGQFF; DNA: TGCGCCAGCAGCCAAGAACCCACAACCCTAGCGGGAGGGTACAATGGGCAGTTCTTC
J: TRBJ2-7; V: TRBV9; D: .; size: .; CDR3: CASSVGSGSYEQYF; DNA: TGTGCCAGCAGCGTAGGCAGCGGAAGCTACGAGCAGTACTTC
J: TRBJ2-5; V: TRBV5-8; D: TRBD2; size: .; CDR3: CASSLNRMTSGSRKTQYF; DNA: TGTGCCAGCAGCTTGAATCGAATGACTAGCGGGAGTAGGAAGACCCAGTACTTC
J: TRBJ2-7; V: TRBV5-5; D: .; size: .; CDR3: CASSLTRDPIYEQYF; DNA: TGTGCCAGCAGCTTGACCCGGGATCCAATTTACGAGCAGTACTTC
J: TRBJ2-1; V: TRBV7-9; D: .; size: once; CDR3: CASSFFGGNEQFF; DNA: TGTGCCAGCAGCTTCTTCGGGGGCAATGAGCAGTTCTTC